This TCR beta chain was sequenced during a study of shared clonotypes between healthy human individuals. The germline V gene has CDR1 MGHDK and CDR2 SYGVNS. Trimming pared 5 bases from V and 0 bases from J, leaving 8 bases between. This CDR3 is 14 amino acids long. Repertoires were generated with immunoSEQ multiplex PCR, while TCRdb's copy carries only in-frame clones and drops some. The sample carries roughly 1,500,000 clones, about 98.5% recorded once. This clonotype was obtained from a young man in good health. Sequences were obtained from naive CD4+ T cells sorted from blood. Subset described: CD45RA+ positively selected. The chain is built from TRBV25-1 and TRBJ2-1; no clear D. In DNA, the CDR3 is TGTGCCAGCAGTAGTTCGAGCTCCTACAATGAGCAGTTCTTC. This codes for CASSSSSSYNEQFF.